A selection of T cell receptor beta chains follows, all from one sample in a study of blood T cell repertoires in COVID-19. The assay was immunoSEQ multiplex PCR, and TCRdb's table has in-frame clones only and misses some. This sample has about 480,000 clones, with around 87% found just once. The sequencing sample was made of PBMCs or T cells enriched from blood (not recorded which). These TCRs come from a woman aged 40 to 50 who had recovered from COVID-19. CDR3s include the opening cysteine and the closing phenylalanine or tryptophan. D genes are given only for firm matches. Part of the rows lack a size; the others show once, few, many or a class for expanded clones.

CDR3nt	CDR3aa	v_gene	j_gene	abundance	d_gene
TGTGCCAGCAGTGACTCCCCGAGCTCCTACAATGAGCAGTTCTTC	CASSDSPSSYNEQFF	TRBV6-4	TRBJ2-1	NA	NA
TGTGCTAGCAGCTTTACTAGCGGGAGGAACGGGGAGACCCAGTACTTC	CASSFTSGRNGETQYF	TRBV7-7	TRBJ2-5	NA	TRBD2
TGTGCCAGCAGCGTATGGGGTATTGGAGGTGAGCAGTTCTTC	CASSVWGIGGEQFF	TRBV9	TRBJ2-1	NA	NA
TGCAGCGTTCGGACAGACCTTAATTCACCCCTCCACTTT	CSVRTDLNSPLHF	TRBV29-1	TRBJ1-6	NA	NA
TGCGCCAACGACAGGGGTGGAGAGCAAGAGACCCAGTACTTC	CANDRGGEQETQYF	TRBV5-1	TRBJ2-5	NA	TRBD1
TGTGCCATCAGTGAGCCCTGGGACAGGATCTCTGGCTACACCTTC	CAISEPWDRISGYTF	TRBV10-3	TRBJ1-2	NA	TRBD1
TGTGCCAGCAGCCAAGAGAGATGGTCACCCCTCCACTTT	CASSQERWSPLHF	TRBV3-1/TRBV3-2	TRBJ1-6	NA	NA
TGTGCCAGCAGTCTCTCCGGGAGGTTTGGCTACACCTTC	CASSLSGRFGYTF	TRBV6-5	TRBJ1-2	NA	NA
TGCGCCAGCAGCTCGGACCCGACAGAAAACTATGGCTACACCTTC	CASSSDPTENYGYTF	TRBV5-1	TRBJ1-2	NA	NA
TGTGCCAGCAGCGCACAGGGGGCGAACTATGGCTACACCTTC	CASSAQGANYGYTF	TRBV9	TRBJ1-2	NA	TRBD1
TGTGCCAGCATAGCCGCGGGAGTGGTAGATACGCAGTATTTT	CASIAAGVVDTQYF	TRBV6-5	TRBJ2-3	NA	TRBD2
TGTGCCAGCTCACCACCCAATAGGCCCGGGGAAGCTTTTTTT	CASSPPNRPGEAFF	TRBV18	TRBJ1-1	NA	NA
TGCAGTGCTAGTGAGGGCCCGGGAGAAATATACGAGCAGTACTTC	CSASEGPGEIYEQYF	TRBV20-1	TRBJ2-7	NA	NA
TGTGCCAGCAGTGTACAGGGGGTCTCCTACAATGAGCAGTTCTTC	CASSVQGVSYNEQFF	TRBV2	TRBJ2-1	once	TRBD1
TGTGCCAGCAGCCCGACGGACACCAAAGAGACCCAGTACTTC	CASSPTDTKETQYF	TRBV7-2	TRBJ2-5	NA	NA
TGTGCCAGCAGTTCCCGAGACAGATCGAACACTGAAGCTTTCTTT	CASSSRDRSNTEAFF	TRBV6-6	TRBJ1-1	NA	NA
TGTGCCACCAGTGACAAGACTAGCGGGAGTTACAATGAGCAGTTCTTC	CATSDKTSGSYNEQFF	TRBV24-1	TRBJ2-1	NA	TRBD2
TGCGCCAGCAGCCCTCGGCTAGCGGGAGTTGGTAATACGCAGTATTTT	CASSPRLAGVGNTQYF	TRBV4-1	TRBJ2-3	NA	TRBD2
TGTGCCAGCAGCGTTAAACAGGGGGCTCTAGCGGACTCCTACAATGAGCAGTTCTTC	CASSVKQGALADSYNEQFF	TRBV9	TRBJ2-1	NA	TRBD1
TGCGCCAGCAGCTTGGAACGATATAGCGGGGCCAACGTCCTGACTTTC	CASSLERYSGANVLTF	TRBV5-1	TRBJ2-6	NA	NA
TGTGCCAGCAGCTCCCCGACTGGCTACCAAGAGACCCAGTACTTC	CASSSPTGYQETQYF	TRBV7-6	TRBJ2-5	NA	NA
TGCGCCAGCAGCTCAACTAGCGGGATGAAAGACGAGCAGTACTTC	CASSSTSGMKDEQYF	TRBV5-1	TRBJ2-7	NA	TRBD2
TGCGCCAGCAGTGAGCTGATGACAGGGGTGAACACTGAAGCTTTCTTT	CASSELMTGVNTEAFF	TRBV10-1	TRBJ1-1	NA	TRBD1
TGTGCCAGCAGTTTAGCGCGAACAGTCGGCTACACCTTC	CASSLARTVGYTF	TRBV12-3/TRBV12-4	TRBJ1-2	NA	NA
TGTGCCAGCAGTGAATCAGGGAACACCGGGGAGCTGTTTTTT	CASSESGNTGELFF	TRBV2	TRBJ2-2	NA	NA
TGTGCCAGCAGCTCCCACTCGGGAGGGAGGTCTGGAAACACCATATATTTT	CASSSHSGGRSGNTIYF	TRBV11-2	TRBJ1-3	few	NA
TGTGCCAGCAGTGAAGAGGGGGTAGGGTCTGGGGCCAACGTCCTGACTTTC	CASSEEGVGSGANVLTF	TRBV2	TRBJ2-6	once	NA
TGTGCCAGCAGCCGGACAGGGAGCTCCTATAATTCACCCCTCCACTTT	CASSRTGSSYNSPLHF	TRBV27	TRBJ1-6	NA	TRBD1
TGTGCCAGCAGTTACTCGGCGGAAAGCAATCAGCCCCAGCATTTT	CASSYSAESNQPQHF	TRBV6-5	TRBJ1-5	NA	NA
TGTGCCAGCACCTCGGGAATGGCGAACACTGAAGCTTTCTTT	CASTSGMANTEAFF	TRBV7-9	TRBJ1-1	NA	NA
TGTGCCAGCAGCTTCCGCAGGGCCTGGGGAGATACGCAGTATTTT	CASSFRRAWGDTQYF	TRBV7-2	TRBJ2-3	once	NA
TGTGCCAGCAGCCTAGAGGGATCAACGGGGGGCTACACCTTC	CASSLEGSTGGYTF	TRBV7-2	TRBJ1-2	NA	NA
TGTGCCAGCAGCACACCAAGGACAGGTTTGGATGGCTACACCTTC	CASSTPRTGLDGYTF	TRBV11-2	TRBJ1-2	NA	TRBD1
TGTGCCAGCAGCTTAGCGGAGGGGTATAGGACTGAAGCTTTCTTT	CASSLAEGYRTEAFF	TRBV7-9	TRBJ1-1	NA	NA
TGTGCCACCAGAGGACTAGCCGGGGACTACAATGAGCAGTTCTTC	CATRGLAGDYNEQFF	TRBV24-1	TRBJ2-1	NA	TRBD2
TGTGCCAGCAGTTACTCCCTGGGAGCAGATTTCACTGAAGCTTTCTTT	CASSYSLGADFTEAFF	TRBV6-2/TRBV6-3	TRBJ1-1	once	NA
TGTGCCAGCAGCCAAGCAGGAAAAGGGGGCACCTTC	CASSQAGKGGTF	TRBV3-1/TRBV3-2	TRBJ1-2	NA	NA
TGTGCCAGTAGTCCCGGACAGGGTCGGGGTTATGGCTACACCTTC	CASSPGQGRGYGYTF	TRBV19	TRBJ1-2	NA	TRBD1
TGTGCCAGCTCACCTGATCAGGGGGCTGCTTTCTTT	CASSPDQGAAFF	TRBV18	TRBJ1-1	NA	TRBD1
TGTGCCATCAGTGAACCGGTTGTCTATGGCTACACCTTC	CAISEPVVYGYTF	TRBV10-3	TRBJ1-2	NA	NA
TGTGCCAGCACCTCCTTTAGAGGGACAGGGTCCTACGAGCAGTACTTC	CASTSFRGTGSYEQYF	TRBV7-9	TRBJ2-7	NA	TRBD1
TGTGCCAGCGTAACGACTAGCCGCGAGCAGTACTTC	CASVTTSREQYF	TRBV2	TRBJ2-7	NA	TRBD2
TGTGCCAGCAGTTTTTACGACAGGGGGGGCTATGGCTACACCTTC	CASSFYDRGGYGYTF	TRBV27	TRBJ1-2	NA	TRBD1
TGTGCCAGCAGCGATACAGCGGCATACAATTCACCCCTCCACTTT	CASSDTAAYNSPLHF	TRBV7-9	TRBJ1-6	NA	NA
TGTGCCAGCAGCGTGGACAGGGAAAAAGAAAAACTGTTTTTT	CASSVDREKEKLFF	TRBV7-8	TRBJ1-4	NA	TRBD1
TGTGCCAGCAGTGAATCCGGACAGGATGGCTACACCTTC	CASSESGQDGYTF	TRBV25-1	TRBJ1-2	NA	TRBD1
TGTGCCAGCAGTTCCCAGGTGAACACTGAAGCTTTCTTT	CASSSQVNTEAFF	TRBV12-3/TRBV12-4	TRBJ1-1	once	NA
TGTGCCAGCAGCTTTACAGGGGGCCCTTCACCCCTCCACTTT	CASSFTGGPSPLHF	TRBV7-9	TRBJ1-6	once	TRBD1
TGTGCCAGCAGCTTCGGACAGGGGGCGGATGGCTACACCTTC	CASSFGQGADGYTF	TRBV7-9	TRBJ1-2	NA	TRBD1
TGCGCCAGCAGCCAAGGGACTAGCGGGAGGGCCGAAGAGACCCAGTACTTC	CASSQGTSGRAEETQYF	TRBV4-3	TRBJ2-5	NA	TRBD2
TGTGCCAGCAGTCGAACAGGGACGGGGATCGGCTACACCTTC	CASSRTGTGIGYTF	TRBV27	TRBJ1-2	NA	NA
TGTGCCAGCAGTGTTGTTGTCACTAATCAGCCCCAGCATTTT	CASSVVVTNQPQHF	TRBV2	TRBJ1-5	NA	NA
TGTGCCAGCAGTCCGACAGGGGTCTACGAGCAGTACTTC	CASSPTGVYEQYF	TRBV27	TRBJ2-7	NA	TRBD1